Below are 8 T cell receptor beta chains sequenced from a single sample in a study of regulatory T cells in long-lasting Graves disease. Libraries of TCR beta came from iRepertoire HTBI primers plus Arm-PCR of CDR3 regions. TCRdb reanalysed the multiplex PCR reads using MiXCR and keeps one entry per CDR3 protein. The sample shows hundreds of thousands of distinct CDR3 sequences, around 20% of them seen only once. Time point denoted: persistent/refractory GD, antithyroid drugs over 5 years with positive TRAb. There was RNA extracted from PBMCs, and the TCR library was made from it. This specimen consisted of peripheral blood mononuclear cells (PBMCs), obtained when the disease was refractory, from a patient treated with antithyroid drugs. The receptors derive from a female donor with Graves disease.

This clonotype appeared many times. The CDR3 here is CASSLVSQETQYF. The DNA of the CDR3 is TGTGCCAGCAGCTTAGTTAGTCAGGAGACCCAGTACTTC. The gene calls are TRBV7-9 and TRBJ2-5; no clear D. This CDR3 region has 13 residues. The V gene lost 1 base and the J gene lost 5 bases, with 8 bases spanning the gap. In germline, CDR1 is SEHNR, CDR2 FQNEAQ (reference sequence).

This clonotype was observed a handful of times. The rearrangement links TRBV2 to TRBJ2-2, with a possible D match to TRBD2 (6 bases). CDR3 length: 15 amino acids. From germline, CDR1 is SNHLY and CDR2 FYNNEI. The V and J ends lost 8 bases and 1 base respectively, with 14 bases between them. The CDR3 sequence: CASHLGGMNTGELFF. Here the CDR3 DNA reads TGTGCCAGCCACTTGGGGGGTATGAACACCGGGGAGCTGTTTTTT.

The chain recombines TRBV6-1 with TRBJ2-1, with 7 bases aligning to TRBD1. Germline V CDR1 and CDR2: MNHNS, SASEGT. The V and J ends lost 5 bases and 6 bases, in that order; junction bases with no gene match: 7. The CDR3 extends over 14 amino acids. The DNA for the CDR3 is TGTGCCAGCAGTCCGGGACAGACATTCAATGAGCAGTTCTTC. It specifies CASSPGQTFNEQFF.

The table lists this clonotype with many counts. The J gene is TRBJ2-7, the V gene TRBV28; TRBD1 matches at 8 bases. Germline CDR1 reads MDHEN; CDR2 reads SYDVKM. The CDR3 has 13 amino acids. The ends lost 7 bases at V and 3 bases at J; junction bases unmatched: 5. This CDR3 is CASTKDRVYEQYF. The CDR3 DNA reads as TGTGCCAGCACCAAGGACAGGGTCTACGAGCAGTACTTC.

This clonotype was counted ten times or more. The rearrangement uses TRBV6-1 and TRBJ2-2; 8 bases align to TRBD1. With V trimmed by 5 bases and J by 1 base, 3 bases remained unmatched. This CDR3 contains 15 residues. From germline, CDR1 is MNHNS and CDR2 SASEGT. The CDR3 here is CASSPGTGNTGELFF. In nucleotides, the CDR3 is TGTGCCAGCAGTCCCGGGACAGGGAACACCGGGGAGCTGTTTTTT.

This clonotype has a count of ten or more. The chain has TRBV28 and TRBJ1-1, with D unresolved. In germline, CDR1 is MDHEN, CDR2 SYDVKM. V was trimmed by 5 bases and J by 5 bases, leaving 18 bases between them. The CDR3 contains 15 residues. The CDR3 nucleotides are TGTGCCAGCAGTCCTCAGCAGGCTCTTCCAACTGAAGCTTTCTTT. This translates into CASSPQQALPTEAFF.

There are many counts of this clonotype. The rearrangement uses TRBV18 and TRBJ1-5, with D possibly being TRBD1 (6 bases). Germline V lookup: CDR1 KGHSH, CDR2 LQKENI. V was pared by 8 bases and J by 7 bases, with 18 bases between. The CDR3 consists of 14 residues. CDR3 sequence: CASTLGGSGQPQHF. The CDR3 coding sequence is TGTGCCAGCACCCTAGGGGGTAGCGGGCAGCCCCAGCATTTT. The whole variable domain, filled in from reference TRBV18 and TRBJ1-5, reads NAGVMQNPRHLVRRRGQEARLRCSPMKGHSHVYWYRQLPEEGLKFMVYLQKENIIDESGMPKERFSAEFPKEGPSILRIQQVVRGDSAAYFCASTLGGSGQPQHFGDGTRLSIL.

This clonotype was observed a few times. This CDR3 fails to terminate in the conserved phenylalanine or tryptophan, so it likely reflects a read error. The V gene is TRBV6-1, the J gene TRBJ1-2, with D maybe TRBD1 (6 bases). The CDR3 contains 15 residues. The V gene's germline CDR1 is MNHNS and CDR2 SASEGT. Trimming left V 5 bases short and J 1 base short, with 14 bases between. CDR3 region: CASSPTSGVNYGYTL. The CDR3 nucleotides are TGTGCCAGCAGTCCTACGTCAGGGGTTAACTATGGCTACACCCTC.